This T cell receptor (beta chain) was found in a study of radiation and T cells in renal cell carcinoma. A remark on this clone: Its antigen is unknown.

Libraries were prepared by immunoSEQ multiplex PCR; TCRdb keeps only in-frame clonotypes and omits some of them. This repertoire shows approximately 150,000 clones, roughly 90% found once; its top ten account for around a sixth. Study-wide points: No pretreatment tumor biopsies were available for baseline clonotypes.

The germline V gene has CDR1 KGHSH and CDR2 LQKENI. Trimming stripped 6 bases from V and 5 bases from J, with 13 bases between. This CDR3 is built from 13 residues. As for time point: blood 4 weeks post-SBRT, at nephrectomy. The treatment here: 15 Gy SBRT to primary tumor, nephrectomy 4 weeks later. Blood was sampled at baseline, 2 weeks and 4 weeks after SBRT. The sequence was obtained from a woman aged 45-65 years with renal cell carcinoma. This material consisted of blood, taken from a patient whose treatment included radiotherapy and nephrectomy. This chain connects TRBV18 to TRBJ2-5; a weak D match, TRBD1 (6 bases). CDR3 amino acids: CASSLDQGETQYF. CDR3 nucleotide sequence: TGTGCCAGCTCCCTTGATCAGGGGGAGACCCAGTACTTC.